The 20 T cell receptor beta chains listed next were all sequenced from one sample in a study of T cells in Graves' hyperthyroidism and ophthalmopathy. What was amplified from RNA transcripts were TCR beta CDR3 regions. When the TCR CDR3 underwent first-round RT-PCR, the HTBI primer set was used. TCRdb fed the multiplex PCR reads into MiXCR, producing one record per CDR3 protein. The repertoire includes about 370,000 distinct CDR3 sequences, about 16% of them detected once, and approximately 20% sits in the top ten. The sample consisted of blood. Receptors were obtained from a woman aged 55-69 years with Graves' ophthalmopathy.

This clonotype was found a few times. The rearrangement joins TRBV5-1 to TRBJ2-7; D might be TRBD2 (6 bases). Germline lookup yields CDR1 SGHRS and CDR2 YFSETQ. Between the trimmed V and J ends, which lost 2 bases and 1 base, there was a span of 10 bases. The CDR3 totals 14 residues. CDR3 coding DNA: TGCGCCAGCAGCTTAGCGGGCCAGTCCTACGAGCAGTACTTC. Translating gives CASSLAGQSYEQYF.

The chain uses TRBV3-1 and TRBJ2-3; the D call may be TRBD1 or TRBD2 (5 bases each). The CDR3 loop spans 12 amino acids. V dropped 8 bases and J dropped 4 bases, with 10 bases sitting between them. Looked up from germline, CDR1 is LGHDT and CDR2 is YNNKEL (reference sequence). This CDR3 is CASGGVADTQYF. DNA for the CDR3: TGTGCCAGCGGGGGAGTGGCAGATACGCAGTATTTT.

This clonotype appeared many times. This rearrangement joins TRBV2 to TRBJ1-5; D call uncertain. The CDR3 runs to 13 residues. Germline lookup yields CDR1 SNHLY and CDR2 FYNNEI. V was shortened by 3 bases and J by 6 bases, with 9 bases between the two germline ends. The CDR3 sequence: CASSDPLSQPQHF. CDR3 coding DNA: TGTGCCAGCAGTGATCCCCTCAGTCAGCCCCAGCATTTT.

This clonotype was seen at least ten times. The gene calls are TRBV11-2 and TRBJ2-2, with 9 nucleotides matching TRBD2. Germline trimming cut 5 bases from V and 2 bases from J; bases unmatched to any gene: 6. This CDR3 has 16 residues. Per the germline V gene, CDR1 is SGHAT and CDR2 is FQNNGV. The CDR3 spells CASSDGGLANTGELFF. The CDR3 bases are TGTGCCAGCAGCGACGGGGGACTAGCTAACACCGGGGAGCTGTTTTTT.

This chain connects TRBV20-1 to TRBJ2-3, with D possibly matching TRBD1 (5 bases). The CDR3 contains 15 residues. V was cut by 7 bases and J by 3 bases, with 20 bases left in between. Germline V gives CDR1 DFQATT, CDR2 SNEGSKA (reference sequence). The CDR3 spells CSVPQLGARTDTQYF. The DNA for the CDR3 is TGCAGTGTCCCGCAGTTAGGGGCGAGAACAGATACGCAGTATTTT.

In its sample, this clonotype was seen many times. J is TRBJ2-1 and V is TRBV30; 9 bases match TRBD2. The CDR3 spans 15 residues. The trim removed 0 bases at V and 8 bases at J, leaving 8 bases unmatched. Germline assignment: CDR1 GTSNPN and CDR2 SVGIG (reference sequence). Here the CDR3 DNA reads TGTGCCTGGAGTGTGGCGGGAGGGCCCAGGGATGAGCAGTTCTTC. Amino acids: CAWSVAGGPRDEQFF. The full variable domain, its missing parts supplied by reference TRBV30 and TRBJ2-1, is SQTIHQWPATLVQPVGSPLSLECTVEGTSNPNLYWYRQAAGRGLQLLFYSVGIGQISSEVPQNLSASRPQDRQFILSSKKLLLSDSGFYLCAWSVAGGPRDEQFFGPGTRLTVL.

The DNA for the CDR3 is TGTGCCAGCAGCCTTGGGGTAGTTGGCTACACCTTC. This encodes CASSLGVVGYTF. The rearrangement links TRBV5-5 to TRBJ1-2; no definite D call. CDR3 length: 12 residues. V was trimmed by 4 bases and J by 7 bases, leaving 11 bases between them. Germline V gene lookup returns CDR1 SGHKS and CDR2 YYEKEE (reference sequence).

In its sample, this clonotype was seen a few times. This sequence joins TRBV27 and TRBJ2-7; 10 nucleotides agree with TRBD1. This CDR3 spans 13 amino acids. Germline V lookup: CDR1 MNHEY, CDR2 SMNVEV (reference sequence). Trimming took 7 bases from V and 7 from J; bases not matched to a gene: 7. CDR3 sequence reads: CASTPDRGREQYF. The CDR3 region has the DNA TGTGCCAGCACCCCTGACAGGGGGCGGGAGCAGTACTTC.

This clonotype was counted between two and nine times. J is TRBJ1-5 and V is TRBV6-1; D gene uncertain. Trimming took 2 bases from V and 10 from J, leaving 9 bases between them. The V gene's germline CDR1 is MNHNS and CDR2 SASEGT. This CDR3 comprises 12 residues. CDR3 DNA: TGTGCCAGCAGTGAACCCCAGTTCCCCCAGCATTTT. It yields the protein CASSEPQFPQHF.

This clonotype was observed at least ten times. This chain's CDR3 is CASSPGTSGSYTQYF. The CDR3 DNA sequence: TGCGCCAGCAGTCCCGGGACTAGCGGGAGCTATACGCAGTATTTT. The gene calls are TRBV10-1 and TRBJ2-3; 14 bases are a match to TRBD2. CDR3 length equals 15 residues. Germline lookup yields CDR1 WNHNN and CDR2 SYGVQD (reference sequence). V gave up 5 bases and J gave up 7 bases; unmatched junction bases: 5.

The V call is TRBV28, the J call TRBJ1-5; the D gene is possibly TRBD1 (5 bases). Trimming removed 6 bases at V and 0 bases at J, with 15 bases between. This CDR3 contains 16 residues. The germline gives CDR1 MDHEN, CDR2 SYDVKM. Here the CDR3 reads CASSWGGIFSNQPQHF. In nucleotides, the CDR3 is TGTGCCAGCAGCTGGGGGGGGATCTTTAGCAATCAGCCCCAGCATTTT.

On this clonotype: One end of the junction does not line up with germline, which may come from a read error. The chain is built from TRBV9 and TRBJ2-7, with D tentatively TRBD1 or TRBD2 (5 bases each). The CDR3 consists of 15 residues. Germline V CDR1 and CDR2: SGDLS, YYNGEE. The CDR3 loop is CASSLGLGVVNEQYF. As DNA, the CDR3 is TGCGCCAGCAGCTTGGGTTTGGGGGTCGTGAACGAGCAGTACTTC.

This clonotype was detected only a few times. The V and J genes are TRBV7-9 and TRBJ1-4; perhaps TRBD1 as D (5 bases). Trimming pared 5 bases from V and 2 bases from J, leaving 12 bases between. The V gene's germline CDR1 is SEHNR and CDR2 FQNEAQ (reference sequence). This CDR3 spans 15 amino acids. CDR3 coding DNA: TGTGCCAGCAGCAACCCGGGGCAGACTAATGAAAAACTGTTTTTT. Translating gives CASSNPGQTNEKLFF.

This clonotype has ten or more counts. This chain joins TRBV28 and TRBJ2-6; D remains ambiguous. The CDR3 consists of 16 residues. V gave up 3 bases and J gave up 0 bases, with 9 bases separating them. CDR1 and CDR2 (germline): MDHEN, SYDVKM. DNA of the CDR3: TGTGCCAGCAGTTTCGGCGGCCGCTCTGGGGCCAACGTCCTGACTTTC. The encoded protein is CASSFGGRSGANVLTF.

The chain recombines TRBV5-1 with TRBJ2-2; maybe TRBD1 (6 bases). Trimming removed 3 bases at V and 3 bases at J, with 15 bases between. Germline V lookup: CDR1 SGHRS, CDR2 YFSETQ. The CDR3 loop spans 16 amino acids. The CDR3 DNA sequence: TGCGCCAGCAGCTACCTTTTGGGGGCGGACACCGGGGAGCTGTTTTTT. Translation gives CASSYLLGADTGELFF.

This clonotype was recorded a few times. J is TRBJ2-1 and V is TRBV27; tentatively, D is TRBD2 (5 bases). Looked up from germline, CDR1 is MNHEY and CDR2 is SMNVEV (reference sequence). V lost 6 bases to trimming and J lost 0 bases, with 12 bases between them. This CDR3 comprises 15 residues. The CDR3 here is CASRFEGASYNEQFF. The CDR3 coding sequence is TGTGCCAGCAGATTTGAGGGAGCCTCCTACAATGAGCAGTTCTTC.

This clonotype has a count of ten or more. The rearrangement uses TRBV29-1 and TRBJ2-2, with D hard to call. The CDR3 length is 14 residues. The germline V gene has CDR1 SQVTM and CDR2 ANQGSEA. V was pared by 4 bases and J by 0 bases, with 9 bases between. The CDR3 nucleotides read TGCAGCGTTGCCTGGGCTACGAACACCGGGGAGCTGTTTTTT. Its protein is CSVAWATNTGELFF.

This clonotype was counted at least ten times. The rearrangement joins TRBV5-1 to TRBJ2-1; 7 positions agree with TRBD2. Looked up from germline, CDR1 is SGHRS and CDR2 is YFSETQ. The CDR3 is 16 amino acids. The junction had 14 bases not matched to a gene; V was cut back by 4 bases and J by 7 bases. CDR3 nucleotide sequence: TGCGCCAGCAGCCAGTCCCCCGCGGGAGTCGGGAATGAGCAGTTCTTC. It translates to CASSQSPAGVGNEQFF. The full variable domain, with the rest looked up from reference TRBV5-1 and TRBJ2-1, is KAGVTQTPRYLIKTRGQQVTLSCSPISGHRSVSWYQQTPGQGLQFLFEYFSETQRNKGNFPGRFSGRQFSNSRSEMNVSTLELGDSALYLCASSQSPAGVGNEQFFGPGTRLTVL.

This chain connects TRBV2 to TRBJ2-3; 13 nucleotides agree with TRBD2. Germline CDR1 and CDR2: SNHLY and FYNNEI. The CDR3 spans 15 residues. The trim removed 6 bases at V and 5 bases at J, leaving 5 bases unmatched. The CDR3 loop is CASSDGLAGVDTQYF. The CDR3, as DNA: TGTGCCAGCAGCGATGGACTAGCGGGAGTAGATACGCAGTATTTT. The full variable domain, completed using reference TRBV2 and TRBJ2-3, is EPEVTQTPSHQVTQMGQEVILRCVPISNHLYFYWYRQILGQKVEFLVSFYNNEISEKSEIFDDQFSVERPDGSNFTLKIRSTKLEDSAMYFCASSDGLAGVDTQYFGPGTRLTVL.

The rearrangement joins TRBV19 to TRBJ1-1, with D perhaps TRBD1 (5 bases). CDR1 is LNHDA, CDR2 SQIVND, per germline (reference sequence). Trimming took 9 bases from V and 6 from J, leaving 11 bases between them. The CDR3 length is 11 residues. Written as DNA, the CDR3 is TGTGCCAGCACCGGGGGGGCTGAAGCTTTCTTT. Translation: CASTGGAEAFF.